The clone carrying this T cell receptor beta chain was observed many times. This specimen belongs to a study of low-dose radiotherapy and immunotherapy resistance in tumors. In the study overall: Doses delivered to Cohort 2 were 1 Gy per fraction every two weeks, amounting to 13 Gy over 26 weeks.

Time point denoted: before trial treatment. Nivolumab, ipilimumab, aspirin, low-dose cyclophosphamide and low-dose radiotherapy were given to donors. Patients with advanced, tumor-infiltrating lymphocyte-negative solid tumors were eligible. Gene-specific TRAV and TRBV primers were used for first-strand cDNA, covering alpha and beta chains. Amplification, which lasted roughly 22 PCR cycles, used a constant-region primer and V-primer adapter to amplify TCRs. TCRdb recomputed calls from the reads with MiXCR, one row per CDR3 protein. Counted here are 65,000 to 90,000 distinct CDR3 sequences, approximately 17% occurring once; the ten biggest clones make up less than 6%. The V gene lost 1 base and the J gene lost 2 bases, with 7 bases spanning the gap. Germline CDR1 reads SGHTS; CDR2 reads YDEGEE. The CDR3 totals 14 residues.

The starting material was PBMCs, obtained before treatment. This rearrangement joins TRBV5-8 to TRBJ1-3, with unresolved D. The sequence was collected from a male donor with prostate cancer. The CDR3 region is CASSLYLTGNTIYF. CDR3 sequence (DNA): TGTGCCAGCAGCTTGTACCTGACTGGAAACACCATATATTTT. Looking up the rest from reference TRBV5-8 and TRBJ1-3 gives the full variable domain: EAGVTQSPTHLIKTRGQQATLRCSPISGHTSVYWYQQALGLGLQFLLWYDEGEERNRGNFPPRFSGRQFPNYSSELNVNALELEDSALYLCASSLYLTGNTIYFGEGSWLTVV.